This entry concerns a single T cell receptor beta chain. Its antigen remains unknown. The data derive from a study of T cells expressing NK-cell markers. Whole-study findings and limits: The same clonotypes also predominated in the CD3+CD56-NKG2C+ fraction of several donors.

Making the TCR beta cDNA relied on 5'RACE template switching with UMIs. From the 5' RACE reads, TCRdb lists one entry per CDR3 protein and no DNA. The specimen's table records about 260,000 distinct CDR3 sequences. This CDR3 has 15 amino acids. Germline V gene lookup returns CDR1 DFQATT and CDR2 SNEGSKA (reference sequence). Sequences were obtained from blood T cells: a sorted CD56 or NKG2C T cell subset, CD4+ or CD8+ T cells, or bulk PBMC T cells (not recorded which). The source of this sequence is a woman between 18 and 70 years old in good health. The genes are TRBV20-1 and TRBJ1-6. CDR3 region: CSASRPGTRNSPLHF.